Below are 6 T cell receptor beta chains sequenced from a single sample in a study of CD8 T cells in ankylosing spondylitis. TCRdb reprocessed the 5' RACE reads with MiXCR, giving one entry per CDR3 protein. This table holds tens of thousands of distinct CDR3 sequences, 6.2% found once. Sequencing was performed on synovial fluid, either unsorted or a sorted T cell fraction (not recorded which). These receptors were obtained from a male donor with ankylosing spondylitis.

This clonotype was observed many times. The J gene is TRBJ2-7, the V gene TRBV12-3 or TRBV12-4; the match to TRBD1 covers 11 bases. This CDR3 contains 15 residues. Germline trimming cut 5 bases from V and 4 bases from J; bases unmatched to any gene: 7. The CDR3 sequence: CASSPGTGGLYEQYF. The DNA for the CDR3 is TGTGCCAGCAGTCCGGGGACAGGGGGTCTGTACGAGCAGTACTTC.

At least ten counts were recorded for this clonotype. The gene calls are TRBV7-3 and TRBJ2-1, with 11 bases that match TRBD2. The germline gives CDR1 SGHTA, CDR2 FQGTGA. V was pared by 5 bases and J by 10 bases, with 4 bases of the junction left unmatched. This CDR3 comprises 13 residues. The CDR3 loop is CASSLAGGREQFF. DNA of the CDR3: TGTGCCAGCAGCCTAGCGGGAGGAAGGGAGCAGTTCTTC.

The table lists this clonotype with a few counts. The CDR3 reads CASSPDRGPPSNYGYTF. CDR3 coding DNA: TGTGCCAGTAGTCCCGACAGGGGGCCTCCGTCTAACTATGGCTACACCTTC. The chain employs TRBV19 and TRBJ1-2; 10 bases fit TRBD1. Germline trimming cut 5 bases from V and 0 bases from J; bases unmatched to any gene: 9. The CDR3 is made up of 17 amino acids. Germline V gene data show CDR1 as LNHDA and CDR2 as SQIVND (reference sequence).

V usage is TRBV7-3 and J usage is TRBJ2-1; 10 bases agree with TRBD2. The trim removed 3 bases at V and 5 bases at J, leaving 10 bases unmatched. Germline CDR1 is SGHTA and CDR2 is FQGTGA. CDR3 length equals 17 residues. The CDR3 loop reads CASSFGSGRIGDNEQFF. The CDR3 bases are TGTGCCAGCAGCTTTGGTAGCGGGAGGATTGGGGACAATGAGCAGTTCTTC.

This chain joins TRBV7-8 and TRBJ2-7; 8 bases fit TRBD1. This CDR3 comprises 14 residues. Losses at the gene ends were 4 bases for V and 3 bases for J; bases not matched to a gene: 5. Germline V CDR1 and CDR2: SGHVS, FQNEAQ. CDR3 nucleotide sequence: TGTGCCAGCAGCTCGTGGACAGGGCTCTACGAGCAGTACTTC. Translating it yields CASSSWTGLYEQYF.

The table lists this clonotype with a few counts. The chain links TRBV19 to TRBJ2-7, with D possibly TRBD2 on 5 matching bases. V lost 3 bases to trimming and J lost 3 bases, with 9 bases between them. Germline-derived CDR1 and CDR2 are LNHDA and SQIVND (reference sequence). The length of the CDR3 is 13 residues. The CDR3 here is CASSIYRDYEQYF. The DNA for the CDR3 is TGTGCCAGTAGTATTTACCGGGACTACGAGCAGTACTTC.